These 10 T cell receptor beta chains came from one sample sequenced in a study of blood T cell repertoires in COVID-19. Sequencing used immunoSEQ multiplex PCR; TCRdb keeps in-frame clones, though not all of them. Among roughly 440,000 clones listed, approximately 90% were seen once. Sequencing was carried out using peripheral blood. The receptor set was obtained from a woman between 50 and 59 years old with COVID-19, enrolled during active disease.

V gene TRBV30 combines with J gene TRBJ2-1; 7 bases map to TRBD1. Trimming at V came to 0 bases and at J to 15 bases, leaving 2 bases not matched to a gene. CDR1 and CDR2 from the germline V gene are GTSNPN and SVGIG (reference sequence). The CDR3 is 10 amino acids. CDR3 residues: CAWSVQGMFF. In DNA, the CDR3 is TGTGCCTGGAGTGTACAGGGGATGTTCTTC.

The CDR3 protein is CASSPMGTGGTDTQYF. Here the CDR3 DNA reads TGTGCCAGCTCACCAATGGGGACAGGGGGCACAGATACGCAGTATTTT. This chain links TRBV18 with TRBJ2-3, with 10 bases aligning to TRBD1. The CDR3 sequence is 16 residues long. Germline-derived CDR1 and CDR2 are KGHSH and LQKENI. Unmatched junction bases numbered 3, after V lost 2 bases and J lost 1 base.

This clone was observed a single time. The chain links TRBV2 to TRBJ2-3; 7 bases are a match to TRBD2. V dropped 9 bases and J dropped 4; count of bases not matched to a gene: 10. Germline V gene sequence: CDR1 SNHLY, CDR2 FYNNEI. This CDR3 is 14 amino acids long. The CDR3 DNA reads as TGTGCCAGTGGAGGGAGCGGGGCATCAGATACGCAGTATTTT. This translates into CASGGSGASDTQYF.

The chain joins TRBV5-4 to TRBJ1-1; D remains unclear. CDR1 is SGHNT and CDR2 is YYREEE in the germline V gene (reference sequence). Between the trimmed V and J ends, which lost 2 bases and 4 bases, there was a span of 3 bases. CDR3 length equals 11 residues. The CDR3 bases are TGTGCCAGCAGCTTCCTCACTGAAGCTTTCTTT. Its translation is CASSFLTEAFF.

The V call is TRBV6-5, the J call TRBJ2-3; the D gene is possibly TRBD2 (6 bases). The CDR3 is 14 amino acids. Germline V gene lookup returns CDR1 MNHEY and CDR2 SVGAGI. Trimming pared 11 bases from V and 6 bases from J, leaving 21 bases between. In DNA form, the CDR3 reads TGTGCCTCAAGGGGCGGAGGGCCCACCGATACGCAGTATTTT. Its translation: CASRGGGPTDTQYF.

In DNA, the CDR3 is TGTGCCAGCGGAACAGGGAGGGCCGGGGAGCTGTTTTTT. This codes for CASGTGRAGELFF. The chain has TRBV28 and TRBJ2-2, with D possibly TRBD2 on 7 matching bases. The CDR3 is made up of 13 amino acids. V was trimmed by 8 bases and J by 6 bases, leaving 13 bases between them. Germline CDR1 MDHEN, CDR2 SYDVKM.

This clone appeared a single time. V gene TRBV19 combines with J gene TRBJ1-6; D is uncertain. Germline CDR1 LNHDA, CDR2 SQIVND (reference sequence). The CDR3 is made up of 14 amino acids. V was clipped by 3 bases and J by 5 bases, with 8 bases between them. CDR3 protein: CASSILQDNSPLHF. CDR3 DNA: TGTGCCAGTAGTATCCTTCAGGATAATTCACCCCTCCACTTT.

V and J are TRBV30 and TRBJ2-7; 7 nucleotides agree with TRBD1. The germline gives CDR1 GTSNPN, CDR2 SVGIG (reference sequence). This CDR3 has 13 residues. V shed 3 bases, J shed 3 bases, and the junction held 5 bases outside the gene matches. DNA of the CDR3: TGTGCCTGGAGAGACAGGGTGCACTACGAGCAGTACTTC. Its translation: CAWRDRVHYEQYF.

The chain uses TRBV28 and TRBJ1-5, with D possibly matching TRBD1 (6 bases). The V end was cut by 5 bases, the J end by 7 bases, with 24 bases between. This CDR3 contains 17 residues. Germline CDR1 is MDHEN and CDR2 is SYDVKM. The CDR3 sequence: CASSPVGGGGIHQPQHF. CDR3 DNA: TGTGCCAGCAGTCCCGTTGGAGGGGGGGGTATCCACCAGCCCCAGCATTTT.

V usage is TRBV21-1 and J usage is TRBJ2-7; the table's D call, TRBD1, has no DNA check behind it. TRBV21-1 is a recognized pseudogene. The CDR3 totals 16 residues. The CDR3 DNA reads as TGTGCCAGCAGCAAGGAAGACAGGGGGAACTCCTACGAGCAGTACTTC. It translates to CASSKEDRGNSYEQYF.